The rows below give T cell receptor beta chains drawn from one sample of a study of blood T cell repertoires in COVID-19. The method was immunoSEQ multiplex PCR; TCRdb's version includes in-frame clones alone and lacks a portion of them. The sample carries 150,000 to 200,000 clones, 70% to 90% recorded once. The sequenced sample was peripheral blood. These receptors all come from an elderly woman in a cohort sampled during active or convalescent COVID-19. Both conserved end residues are part of each CDR3. D genes are given only for firm matches. Expanded clones get a size class; other rows say once, few or many, or leave the size out.

j_call	d_call	v_call	clone_size	cdr3_nt	cdr3_aa
TRBJ1-2	-	TRBV19	-	TGTGCCAGTAGTACGCAAGTACATGGACTCTATGGCTACACCTTC	CASSTQVHGLYGYTF
TRBJ1-1	-	TRBV5-1	-	TGCGCCAGCAGCTTCAATGGCGAAGCTTTCTTT	CASSFNGEAFF
TRBJ1-5	-	TRBV21-1	-	TGTGCCAGCGGAGGGGCGGGTCAGCCCCAGCATTTT	CASGGAGQPQHF
TRBJ1-2	-	TRBV14	-	TGTGCCAGCAGCCAAGTCCAGGGGCGAGGCTATGGCTACACCTTC	CASSQVQGRGYGYTF
TRBJ2-7	-	TRBV6-5	-	TGTGCCACTAAACCGGGGCGGGGAACCTACGAGCAGTACTTC	CATKPGRGTYEQYF
TRBJ2-3	TRBD2	TRBV28	-	TGTGCCAGCAGTTTAAACCCTAGCGGGGGGACCGGACATACGCAGTATTTT	CASSLNPSGGTGHTQYF
TRBJ1-5	-	TRBV10-2	-	TGCGCCAGCAGTGACTTCGACGGAGCCCAGCCCCAGCATTTT	CASSDFDGAQPQHF
TRBJ1-4	-	TRBV11-2	-	TGTGCCAGCAGCCTTACAACTAATGAAAAACTGTTTTTT	CASSLTTNEKLFF
TRBJ2-1	-	TRBV6-1	-	TGTGCCAGCAGTGAAAGGACGGTACTAGAGAATGAGCAGTTCTTC	CASSERTVLENEQFF
TRBJ1-5	-	TRBV6-5	-	TGTGCCAGCAGTTACAGGGCAGGGGTAAGCAATCAGCCCCAGCATTTT	CASSYRAGVSNQPQHF
TRBJ1-5	-	TRBV11-2	-	TGTGCCAGCAGCTTAGTAGGAACCGCGGGACAGCCCCAGCATTTT	CASSLVGTAGQPQHF
TRBJ2-1	TRBD2	TRBV5-5	many	TGTGCCAGCAGCCCGACTAGCGGGGGGAGCTCCTACAATGAGCAGTTCTTC	CASSPTSGGSSYNEQFF
TRBJ2-3	TRBD1	TRBV10-3	-	TGTGCCATCAGGGGACAGGGCACAGATACGCAGTATTTT	CAIRGQGTDTQYF